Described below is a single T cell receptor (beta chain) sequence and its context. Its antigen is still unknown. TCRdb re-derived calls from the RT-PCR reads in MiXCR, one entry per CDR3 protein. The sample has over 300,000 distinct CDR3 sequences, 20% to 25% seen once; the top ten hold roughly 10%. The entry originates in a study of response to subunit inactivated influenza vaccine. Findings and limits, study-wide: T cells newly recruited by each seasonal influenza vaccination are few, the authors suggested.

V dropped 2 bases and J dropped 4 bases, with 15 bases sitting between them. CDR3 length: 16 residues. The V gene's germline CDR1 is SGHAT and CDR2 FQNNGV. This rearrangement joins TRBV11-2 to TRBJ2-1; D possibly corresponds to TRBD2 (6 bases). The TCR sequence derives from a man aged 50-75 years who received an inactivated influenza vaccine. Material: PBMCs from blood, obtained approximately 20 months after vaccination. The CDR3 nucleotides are TGTGCCAGCAGCTTATTATTCGGAGGGAGTTACAATGAGCAGTTCTTC. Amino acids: CASSLLFGGSYNEQFF. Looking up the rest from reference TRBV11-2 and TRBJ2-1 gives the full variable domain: EAGVAQSPRYKIIEKRQSVAFWCNPISGHATLYWYQQILGQGPKLLIQFQNNGVVDDSQLPKDRFSAERLKGVDSTLKIQPAKLEDSAVYLCASSLLFGGSYNEQFFGPGTRLTVL.